This T cell receptor beta chain was recovered during a study of CD8 T cells in Susac syndrome. RNA totalling about 0.5 to 1 ug underwent reverse transcription with random hexamers. TCRdb passed the immunoSEQ multiplex PCR reads through MiXCR, listing each CDR3 protein once. The data hold about 150,000 distinct CDR3 sequences, with less than 95% observed a single time. This clonotype was recorded once. Controls matched for age and sex were healthy donors. TEMRA cells were FACS-enriched, unlike CD8+ and CD4+ T cells, which were negatively isolated. The CDR3 is 11 amino acids. Trimming removed 6 bases at V and 8 bases at J, with 8 bases between. CDR1 is MDHEN, CDR2 SYDVKM, per germline.

The sequence came from a human donor in good health. The chain has TRBV28 and TRBJ2-1; D is uncertain. Sequencing was carried out using CD4+ T cells from PBMCs. In DNA, the CDR3 is TGTGCCAGCAGCTTTAGCTATGAGCAGTTCTTC. Encoded protein: CASSFSYEQFF.